The 26 T cell receptor beta chains listed next were all sequenced from one sample in a study of response to subunit inactivated influenza vaccine. TCRdb reprocessed the RT-PCR reads with MiXCR, giving one entry per CDR3 protein. The sample yields more than 400,000 distinct CDR3 sequences, more than 7% seen once. The sequencing here drew on PBMCs from blood, taken 23 to 25 months after vaccination. The origin of the receptors is a man in his fifties or sixties who received an inactivated influenza vaccine.

This clonotype was detected a few times. The rearrangement joins TRBV5-1 to TRBJ2-7; 8 bases align to TRBD2. After removal of 4 bases from V and 2 bases from J, the junction contained 5 bases not matched to a gene. Per the germline V gene, CDR1 is SGHRS and CDR2 is YFSETQ. CDR3 size: 14 residues. CDR3 in amino acids: CASSDSGATYEQYF. As DNA, the CDR3 is TGCGCCAGCAGCGATAGCGGGGCTACCTACGAGCAGTACTTC.

The V call is TRBV5-1, the J call TRBJ2-7, with unresolved D. CDR3 size: 13 residues. V gave up 4 bases and J gave up 3 bases, with 11 bases separating them. Germline V CDR1 and CDR2: SGHRS, YFSETQ. The CDR3 coding sequence is TGCGCCAGCAGCAACGGACGTAGCTACGAGCAGTACTTC. Its translation: CASSNGRSYEQYF.

V and J are TRBV3-1 and TRBJ2-2, with unresolved D. The CDR3 is 13 amino acids. V was clipped by 2 bases and J by 4 bases, with 5 bases between them. Per the germline V gene, CDR1 is LGHDT and CDR2 is YNNKEL (reference sequence). The CDR3 loop reads CASSQLVTGELFF. The CDR3 DNA is TGTGCCAGCAGCCAACTGGTCACCGGGGAGCTGTTTTTT.

The chain uses TRBV5-1 and TRBJ2-7; TRBD2 aligns across 9 bases. The germline CDR1 and CDR2 sequences are SGHRS and YFSETQ. The CDR3 consists of 17 residues. The V gene end was trimmed by 1 base and the J gene end by 4 bases; junction bases not matched to a gene: 12. The CDR3 nucleotides are TGCGCCAGCAGCTTGCTGGGGGGACTAGCAGGAATTTACGAGCAGTACTTC. This codes for CASSLLGGLAGIYEQYF.

This clonotype was observed a few times. The chain joins TRBV7-3 to TRBJ2-1; a weak D match, TRBD1 (6 bases). The V gene's germline CDR1 is SGHTA and CDR2 FQGTGA. V was trimmed by 1 base and J by 8 bases, leaving 15 bases between them. The CDR3 loop spans 15 amino acids. The DNA for the CDR3 is TGTGCCAGCAGCTTAAATGGAAGGGGGAGAGATGAGCAGTTCTTC. This translates into CASSLNGRGRDEQFF. The entire variable domain, with the rest obtained from reference TRBV7-3 and TRBJ2-1, is as follows: GAGVSQTPSNKVTEKGKYVELRCDPISGHTALYWYRQSLGQGPEFLIYFQGTGAADDSGLPNDRFFAVRPEGSVSTLKIQRTERGDSAVYLCASSLNGRGRDEQFFGPGTRLTVL.

The sample holds a few counts of this clonotype. The CDR3 region has the DNA TGTGCCAGCAGTGAAGCGACTGGCGGGGGGGACACCGGGGAGCTGTTTTTT. Residues: CASSEATGGGDTGELFF. V and J are TRBV6-1 and TRBJ2-2, with TRBD2 matching over 9 bases. The junction had 5 bases not matched to a gene; V was cut back by 0 bases and J by 3 bases. Germline lookup yields CDR1 MNHNS and CDR2 SASEGT. The CDR3 runs to 17 residues.

Ten or more counts support this clonotype. The chain has TRBV3-1 and TRBJ2-2; D is perhaps TRBD1 (7 bases). There are 20 residues in the CDR3. Germline V gene data show CDR1 as LGHDT and CDR2 as YNNKEL (reference sequence). Trimming stripped 0 bases from V and 3 bases from J, with 23 bases between. The CDR3 sequence: CASSQDIVEGAVEYTGELFF. The CDR3 DNA sequence: TGTGCCAGCAGCCAAGATATCGTGGAGGGGGCTGTTGAGTACACCGGGGAGCTGTTTTTT. Full variable domain (missing parts from reference TRBV3-1 and TRBJ2-2): DTAVSQTPKYLVTQMGNDKSIKCEQNLGHDTMYWYKQDSKKFLKIMFSYNNKELIINETVPNRFSPKSPDKAHLNLHINSLELGDSAVYFCASSQDIVEGAVEYTGELFFGEGSRLTVL.

This chain links TRBV6-5 with TRBJ1-1; perhaps TRBD1 as D (5 bases). In germline, CDR1 is MNHEY, CDR2 SVGAGI. This CDR3 is 15 amino acids long. The V end was cut by 0 bases, the J end by 4 bases, with 12 bases between. The CDR3 bases are TGTGCCAGCAGTTACTCGGTAGCAGGGACCACTGAAGCTTTCTTT. Its translation: CASSYSVAGTTEAFF.

This clonotype was observed a handful of times. The chain combines TRBV7-9 with TRBJ2-7; TRBD2 is a possible D gene (6 bases). Between the trimmed V and J ends, which lost 5 bases and 5 bases, there was a span of 13 bases. This CDR3 has 13 amino acids. Germline V gene lookup returns CDR1 SEHNR and CDR2 FQNEAQ (reference sequence). The CDR3 reads CASSRDLNHEQYF. The CDR3, as DNA: TGTGCCAGCAGCCGGGACTTGAACCACGAGCAGTACTTC.

In its sample, this clonotype was seen many times. The rearrangement uses TRBV4-2 and TRBJ1-1; D is undetermined. Trimming shortened V by 0 bases and J by 3 bases, and 8 bases separated the two germline ends. The CDR3 extends over 14 amino acids. CDR1 and CDR2 (germline): LGHNA, YNFKEQ. Written as DNA, the CDR3 is TGTGCCAGCAGCCAAGATAGCGGATACACTGAAGCTTTCTTT. Its translation is CASSQDSGYTEAFF.

The genes are TRBV5-1 and TRBJ2-6; D tentatively fits TRBD1 or TRBD2 (5 bases each). The CDR3 runs to 19 residues. Germline-derived CDR1 and CDR2 are SGHRS and YFSETQ. The V end lost 4 bases, the J end lost 0 bases, and 20 bases lay between the germline ends. CDR3 amino acids: CASSPLPRDGFSGANVLTF. The CDR3 coding sequence is TGCGCCAGCAGCCCTCTCCCACGGGACGGGTTCTCTGGGGCCAACGTCCTGACTTTC.

The sample holds many counts of this clonotype. V usage is TRBV4-3 and J usage is TRBJ2-5; D unclear. Trimming stripped 3 bases from V and 5 bases from J, with 10 bases between. Per the germline V gene, CDR1 is LGHNA and CDR2 is YSLEER. CDR3 length: 13 amino acids. The CDR3 nucleotides read TGCGCCAGCAGCCACACCCCCGGGGAGACCCAGTACTTC. This gives the protein CASSHTPGETQYF.

V gene TRBV4-1 combines with J gene TRBJ2-6; D uncertain. This CDR3 comprises 21 residues. Germline V lookup: CDR1 MGHRA, CDR2 YSYEKL. V was trimmed by 3 bases and J by 0 bases, leaving 24 bases between them. The CDR3 DNA is TGCGCCAGCAGCCAGTTACCCCAAATTATTGCCCGGGCCTCTGGGGCCAACGTCCTGACTTTC. This gives the protein CASSQLPQIIARASGANVLTF.

In its sample, this clonotype was seen a few times. The chain carries TRBV5-1 and TRBJ2-2; possibly TRBD2 for D (6 bases). The germline CDR1 and CDR2 sequences are SGHRS and YFSETQ. The CDR3 covers 15 residues. The V gene lost 4 bases and the J gene lost 12 bases, with 22 bases spanning the gap. The DNA of the CDR3 is TGCGCCAGCAGCCCTTTTCTCGGTTCGGAGGGGCAGCTGTTTTTT. It codes for CASSPFLGSEGQLFF.

This clonotype was seen only a few times. Here the CDR3 DNA reads TGTGCCAGCAGCTTCACAGGGACCCCCTACAATGAGCAGTTCTTC. Residues: CASSFTGTPYNEQFF. This sequence joins TRBV7-2 and TRBJ2-1; maybe TRBD1 (6 bases). Trimming took 3 bases from V and 2 from J, leaving 11 bases between them. This CDR3 region has 15 residues. CDR1 and CDR2 (germline): SGHTA, FQGNSA.

The chain couples TRBV12-3 or TRBV12-4 to TRBJ2-1; D not resolved. There are 13 residues in the CDR3. The V end was cut by 3 bases, the J end by 6 bases, with 9 bases between. The CDR3 region is CASSFYRLNEQFF. CDR3 nucleotides: TGTGCCAGCAGTTTTTATCGGCTCAATGAGCAGTTCTTC.

The chain employs TRBV20-1 and TRBJ2-7; 8 bases fit TRBD1. Germline V CDR1 and CDR2: DFQATT, SNEGSKA (reference sequence). CDR3 length: 15 residues. V shed 8 bases and J 4 bases; nucleotides not matched to a gene: 16. In DNA, the CDR3 is TGCAGTCCCTCGGCCGGACAGGGACGGTTGTACGAGCAGTACTTC. It specifies CSPSAGQGRLYEQYF.

The chain is built from TRBV2 and TRBJ1-4; a possible D gene is TRBD1 (5 bases). Germline loops: CDR1 SNHLY, CDR2 FYNNEI. This CDR3 contains 16 residues. V lost 2 bases and J lost 0, with 10 bases in between. The DNA of the CDR3 is TGTGCCAGCAGTGAACAGGGTCTTGCAACTAATGAAAAACTGTTTTTT. The encoded protein is CASSEQGLATNEKLFF. Based on the CDR3 plus reference TRBV2 and TRBJ1-4, the full variable domain is EPEVTQTPSHQVTQMGQEVILRCVPISNHLYFYWYRQILGQKVEFLVSFYNNEISEKSEIFDDQFSVERPDGSNFTLKIRSTKLEDSAMYFCASSEQGLATNEKLFFGSGTQLSVL.

There are many counts of this clonotype. J is TRBJ2-1 and V is TRBV5-5, with a possible D match to TRBD2 (6 bases). The V and J ends lost 4 bases and 9 bases respectively, with 14 bases between them. There are 13 residues in the CDR3. Per germline, CDR1 SGHKS and CDR2 YYEKEE (reference sequence). CDR3 region: CASSRNSGSEQFF. The CDR3 DNA follows: TGTGCCAGCAGCCGAAATTCCGGGAGTGAGCAGTTCTTC.

A few counts support this clonotype. The chain joins TRBV7-9 to TRBJ2-7; 8 nucleotides align to TRBD1. Germline V gives CDR1 SEHNR, CDR2 FQNEAQ (reference sequence). The J segment lost 3 bases and the V segment lost 5 bases, leaving 6 bases of the junction unmatched. CDR3 length: 14 residues. The chain's CDR3 is CASSPRDRIYEQYF. CDR3 DNA: TGTGCCAGCAGCCCTCGGGACAGGATCTACGAGCAGTACTTC.

This clonotype was counted many times. This rearrangement joins TRBV9 to TRBJ2-5, with 13 bases lining up with TRBD2. After removal of 0 bases from V and 3 bases from J, the junction contained 5 bases not matched to a gene. CDR1 SGDLS and CDR2 YYNGEE come from the germline V gene. The length of the CDR3 is 17 residues. The CDR3 is CASSVATSGRAEETQYF. In nucleotides, the CDR3 is TGTGCCAGCAGCGTAGCCACTAGCGGGAGGGCCGAAGAGACCCAGTACTTC.

This CDR3 is CASRRPRDRGLSWSPLHF. In nucleotides, the CDR3 is TGTGCCAGCAGGCGCCCCCGGGACAGGGGGTTATCATGGTCACCCCTCCACTTT. This chain joins TRBV6-2 or TRBV6-3 and TRBJ1-6; 11 bases are shared with TRBD1. The CDR3 is made up of 18 amino acids. The V segment lost 6 bases and the J segment 10 bases; nucleotides outside the gene matches: 17. Germline V gene sequence: CDR1 MNHEY, CDR2 SVGEGT.

CDR3 sequence reads: CASSPMFAGPGETQYF. The CDR3 coding sequence is TGCGCCAGCAGCCCGATGTTCGCGGGGCCGGGTGAGACCCAGTACTTC. This chain connects TRBV5-1 to TRBJ2-5, with D perhaps TRBD2 (6 bases). V lost 4 bases to trimming and J lost 5 bases, with 21 bases between them. The length of the CDR3 is 16 residues. Germline CDR1 is SGHRS and CDR2 is YFSETQ.

This clonotype was recorded at least ten times. The V gene is TRBV12-3 or TRBV12-4, the J gene TRBJ2-1, with TRBD2 matching 7 bases. This CDR3 is 17 amino acids long. Trimming took 6 bases from V and 4 from J; bases not matched to a gene: 15. The CDR3 sequence is CASRITTGTTGYNEQFF. The CDR3 bases are TGTGCCAGCAGGATCACAACCGGGACTACCGGGTACAATGAGCAGTTCTTC.

The chain employs TRBV20-1 and TRBJ2-3; 14 bases map to TRBD2. V lost 4 bases and J lost 0; bases outside the gene matches: 18. CDR3 size: 21 residues. CDR1 is DFQATT, CDR2 SNEGSKA, per germline (reference sequence). The CDR3 sequence is CSANRLAGGSLNYISTDTQYF. CDR3 DNA: TGCAGTGCTAATAGACTAGCGGGAGGGAGCCTTAATTATATTAGCACAGATACGCAGTATTTT.

This clonotype was counted a few times. The genes are TRBV5-1 and TRBJ2-3; D unresolved. CDR1 and CDR2 (germline): SGHRS, YFSETQ. CDR3 length: 16 residues. Trimming left V 0 bases short and J 0 bases short, with 11 bases between. In nucleotides, the CDR3 is TGCGCCAGCAGCTTGGTTGTGAGATTAAGCACAGATACGCAGTATTTT. This gives the protein CASSLVVRLSTDTQYF.